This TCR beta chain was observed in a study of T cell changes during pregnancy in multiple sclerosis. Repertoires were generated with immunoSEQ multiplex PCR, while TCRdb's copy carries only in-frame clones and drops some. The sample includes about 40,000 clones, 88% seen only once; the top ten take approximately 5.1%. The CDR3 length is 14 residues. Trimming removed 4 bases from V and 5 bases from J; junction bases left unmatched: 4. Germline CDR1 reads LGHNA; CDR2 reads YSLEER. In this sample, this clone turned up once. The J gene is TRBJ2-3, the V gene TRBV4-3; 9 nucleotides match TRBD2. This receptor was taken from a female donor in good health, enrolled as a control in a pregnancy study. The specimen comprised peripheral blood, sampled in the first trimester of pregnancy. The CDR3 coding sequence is TGCGCCAGCAGCCCTAGCGGGGTGGGAGATACGCAGTATTTT. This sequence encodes CASSPSGVGDTQYF.